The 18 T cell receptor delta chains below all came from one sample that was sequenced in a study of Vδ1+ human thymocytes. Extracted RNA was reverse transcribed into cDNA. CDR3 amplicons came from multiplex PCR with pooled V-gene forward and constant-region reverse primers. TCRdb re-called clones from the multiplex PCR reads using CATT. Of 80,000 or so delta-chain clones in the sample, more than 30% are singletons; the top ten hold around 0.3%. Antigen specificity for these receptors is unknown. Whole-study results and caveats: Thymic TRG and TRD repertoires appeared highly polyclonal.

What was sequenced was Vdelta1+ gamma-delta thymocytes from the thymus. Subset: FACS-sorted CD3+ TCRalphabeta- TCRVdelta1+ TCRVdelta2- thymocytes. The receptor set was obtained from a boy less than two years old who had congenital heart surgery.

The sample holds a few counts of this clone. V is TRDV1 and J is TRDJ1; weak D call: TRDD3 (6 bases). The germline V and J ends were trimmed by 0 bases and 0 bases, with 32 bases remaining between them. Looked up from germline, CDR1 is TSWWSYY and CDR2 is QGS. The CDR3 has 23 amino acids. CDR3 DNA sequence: TGTGCTCTTGGGGAACTCTGTGGGACTACCGCTGGGGTACGGACCTTGTACACCGATAAACTCATCTTT. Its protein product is CALGELCGTTAGVRTLYTDKLIF.

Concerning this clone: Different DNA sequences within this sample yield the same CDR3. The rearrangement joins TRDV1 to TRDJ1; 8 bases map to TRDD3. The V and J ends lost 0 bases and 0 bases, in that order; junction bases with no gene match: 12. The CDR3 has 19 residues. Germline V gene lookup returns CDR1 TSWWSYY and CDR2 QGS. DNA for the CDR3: TGTGCTCTTGGGGAACTAGTTCAAGTTTACTGGGGGTACACCGATAAACTCATCTTT. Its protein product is CALGELVQVYWGYTDKLIF.

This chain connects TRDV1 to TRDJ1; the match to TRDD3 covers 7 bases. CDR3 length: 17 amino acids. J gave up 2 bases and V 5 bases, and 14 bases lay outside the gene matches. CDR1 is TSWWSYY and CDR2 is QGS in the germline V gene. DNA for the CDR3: TGTGCTCTTGGGAACATCGGGTTGGATACGCGGACCGATAAACTCATCTTT. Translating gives CALGNIGLDTRTDKLIF.

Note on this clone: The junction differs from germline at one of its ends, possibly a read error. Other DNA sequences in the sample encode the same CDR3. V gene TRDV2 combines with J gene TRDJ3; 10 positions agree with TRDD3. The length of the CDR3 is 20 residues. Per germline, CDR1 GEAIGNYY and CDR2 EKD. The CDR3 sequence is CACDTCTGGSWLWDTRQMFF. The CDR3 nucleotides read TGTGCCTGTGACACGTGTACTGGGGGATCATGGCTCTGGGATACCCGACAGATGTTTTTC.

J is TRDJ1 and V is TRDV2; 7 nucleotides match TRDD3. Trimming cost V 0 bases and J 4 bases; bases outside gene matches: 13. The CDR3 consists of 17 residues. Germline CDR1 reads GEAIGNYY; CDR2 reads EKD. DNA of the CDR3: TGTGCCTGTGACACCGGGCGGGGGATGAAATGGTTCGATAAACTCATCTTT. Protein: CACDTGRGMKWFDKLIF.

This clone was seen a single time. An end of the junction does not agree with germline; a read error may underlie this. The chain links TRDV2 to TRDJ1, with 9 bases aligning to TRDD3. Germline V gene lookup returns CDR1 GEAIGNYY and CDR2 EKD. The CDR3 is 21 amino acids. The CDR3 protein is CACATGCSTLLGDRYTDKLIF. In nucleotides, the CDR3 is TGTGCCTGTGCCACCGGCTGTTCTACCCTACTGGGGGACCGGTACACCGATAAACTCATCTTT.

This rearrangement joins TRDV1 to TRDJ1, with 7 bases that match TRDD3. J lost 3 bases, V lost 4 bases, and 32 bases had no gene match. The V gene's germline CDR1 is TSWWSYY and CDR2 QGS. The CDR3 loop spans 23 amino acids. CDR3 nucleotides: TGTGCTCTTGGGGGCCATGCCTCGTACTTCCCACTGGGGATCCGTTGTGGGGCCGATAAACTCATCTTT. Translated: CALGGHASYFPLGIRCGADKLIF.

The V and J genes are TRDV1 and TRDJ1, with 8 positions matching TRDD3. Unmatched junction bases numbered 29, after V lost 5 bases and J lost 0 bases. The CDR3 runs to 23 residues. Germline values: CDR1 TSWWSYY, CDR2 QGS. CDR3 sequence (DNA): TGTGCTCTTGGGCCTTACATTCCTCCCCTCTGGGGTGGGGGATCCACGTACACCGATAAACTCATCTTT. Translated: CALGPYIPPLWGGGSTYTDKLIF.

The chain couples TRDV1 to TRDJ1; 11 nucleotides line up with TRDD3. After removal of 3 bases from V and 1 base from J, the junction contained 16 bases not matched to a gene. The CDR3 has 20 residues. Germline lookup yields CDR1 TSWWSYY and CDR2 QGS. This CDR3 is CALGDPCPGGYRELTDKLIF. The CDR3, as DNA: TGTGCTCTTGGGGATCCTTGTCCTGGGGGATACCGGGAGCTCACCGATAAACTCATCTTT.

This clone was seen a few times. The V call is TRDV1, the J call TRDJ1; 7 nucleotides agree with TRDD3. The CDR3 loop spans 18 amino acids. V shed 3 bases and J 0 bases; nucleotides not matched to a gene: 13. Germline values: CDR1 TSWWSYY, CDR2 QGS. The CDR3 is CALGDRPNRGYYTDKLIF. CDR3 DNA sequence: TGTGCTCTTGGGGACCGGCCCAACCGGGGATATTACACCGATAAACTCATCTTT.

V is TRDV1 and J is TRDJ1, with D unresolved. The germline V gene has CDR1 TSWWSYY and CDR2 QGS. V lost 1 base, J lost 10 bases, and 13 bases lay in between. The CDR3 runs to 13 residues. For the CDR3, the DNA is TGTGCTCTTGGGGAACCCTCAAGGGGTATACTCATCTTT. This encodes CALGEPSRGILIF.

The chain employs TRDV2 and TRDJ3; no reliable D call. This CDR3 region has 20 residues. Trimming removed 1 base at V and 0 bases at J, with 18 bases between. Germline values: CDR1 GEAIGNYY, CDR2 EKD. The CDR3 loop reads CACDTAPWISGSWDTRQMFF. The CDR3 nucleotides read TGTGCCTGTGACACAGCACCCTGGATCTCAGGCTCCTGGGACACCCGACAGATGTTTTTC.

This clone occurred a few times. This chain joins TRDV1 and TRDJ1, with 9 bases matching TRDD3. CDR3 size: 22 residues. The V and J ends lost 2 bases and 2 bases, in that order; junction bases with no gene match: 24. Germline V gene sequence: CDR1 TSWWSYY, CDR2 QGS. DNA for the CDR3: TGTGCTCTTGGGGAATTGTCCCCCAAATACTGGGGGACGAGAGACAGTACCGATAAACTCATCTTT. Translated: CALGELSPKYWGTRDSTDKLIF.

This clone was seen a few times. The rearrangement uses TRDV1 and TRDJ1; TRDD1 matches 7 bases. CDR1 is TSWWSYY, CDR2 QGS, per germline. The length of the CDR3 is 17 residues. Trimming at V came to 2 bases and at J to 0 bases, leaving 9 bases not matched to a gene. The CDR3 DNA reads TGTGCTCTTGGGGAAGCGTGGGGAAATAGGTACACCGATAAACTCATCTTT. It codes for CALGEAWGNRYTDKLIF.

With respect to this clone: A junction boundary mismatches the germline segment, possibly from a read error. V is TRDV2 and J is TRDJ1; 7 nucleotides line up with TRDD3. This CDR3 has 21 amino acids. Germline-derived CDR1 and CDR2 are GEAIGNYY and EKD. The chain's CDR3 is CACATSDVLGPYLWYTDKLIF. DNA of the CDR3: TGTGCCTGTGCCACCTCTGATGTACTGGGGCCCTACCTTTGGTACACCGATAAACTCATCTTT.

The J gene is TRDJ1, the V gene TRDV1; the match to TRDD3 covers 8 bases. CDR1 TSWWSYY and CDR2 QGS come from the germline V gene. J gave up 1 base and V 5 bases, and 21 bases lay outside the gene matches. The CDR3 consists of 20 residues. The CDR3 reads CALGNLSPPRLGALTDKLIF. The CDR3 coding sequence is TGTGCTCTTGGGAATCTTTCTCCCCCCAGACTGGGGGCTCTCACCGATAAACTCATCTTT.

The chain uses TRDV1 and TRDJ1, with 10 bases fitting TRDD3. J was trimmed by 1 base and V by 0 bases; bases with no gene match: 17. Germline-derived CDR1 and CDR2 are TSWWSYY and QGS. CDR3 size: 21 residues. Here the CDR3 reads CALGELWRYYTGGSSTDKLIF. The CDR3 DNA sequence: TGTGCTCTTGGGGAACTATGGCGTTACTACACTGGGGGATCCAGCACCGATAAACTCATCTTT.

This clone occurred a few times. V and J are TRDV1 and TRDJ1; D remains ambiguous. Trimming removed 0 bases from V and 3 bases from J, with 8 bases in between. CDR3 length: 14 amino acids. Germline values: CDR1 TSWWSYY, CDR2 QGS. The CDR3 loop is CALGELVYPDKLIF. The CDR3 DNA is TGTGCTCTTGGGGAACTAGTCTACCCCGATAAACTCATCTTT.